Each of the 23 T cell receptor beta chains below was sequenced from the same sample in a study of T cell responses to AZD1222 COVID-19 vaccine listed by TCRdb under 2021. The library was prepared using the immunoSEQ multiplex PCR assay. TCRdb took over this immuneACCESS table, retaining in-frame rearrangements with V and J assigned. Such tables are incomplete; in checked studies, under half of the missing clones stem from an unresolved V gene, and the remainder is unexplained. The sample yields 200,000 or so clones; roughly 92% were counted once. Approximately 1% of the sample lies in the top ten. The time point label of this sample denotes: about 28 days (+/-7) after the second vaccine dose. The starting material was peripheral blood, obtained 28 days after the second AZD1222 dose. These receptor sequences come from an adult who received the AZD1222 COVID-19 vaccine.

This clone is a singleton in its sample. Other DNA variants within this sample encode the same CDR3. The genes are TRBV12-3 or TRBV12-4 and TRBJ2-3; D is uncertain. This CDR3 has 12 residues. With 3 bases removed from V and 3 bases from J, the gap between germline ends came to 4 bases. The CDR3 protein is CASSFSTDTQYF. The CDR3 DNA reads TGTGCCAGCAGTTTTAGTACAGATACGCAGTATTTT.

The rearrangement uses TRBV27 and TRBJ1-2, with D possibly matching TRBD1 (6 bases). The CDR3 is 17 amino acids. CDR1 is MNHEY and CDR2 is SMNVEV in the germline V gene (reference sequence). The germline V and J ends were trimmed by 2 bases and 8 bases, with 24 bases remaining between them. In DNA, the CDR3 is TGTGCCAGCAGTTTAGTACCCCCGTACCAGGGGTTGGGGGGCTACACCTTC. It yields the protein CASSLVPPYQGLGGYTF.

The J gene is TRBJ2-5, the V gene TRBV7-2; D is undetermined. With 4 bases removed from V and 0 bases from J, the gap between germline ends came to 12 bases. The germline gives CDR1 SGHTA, CDR2 FQGNSA. This CDR3 has 15 residues. CDR3: CASSSSGSYQETQYF. As DNA, the CDR3 is TGTGCCAGCAGCTCATCAGGATCGTACCAAGAGACCCAGTACTTC.

The chain is built from TRBV25-1 and TRBJ2-6; possibly TRBD1 or TRBD2 for D (6 bases each). V lost 6 bases and J 4 bases, leaving 13 bases between the germline ends. In germline, CDR1 is MGHDK, CDR2 SYGVNS. The CDR3 contains 15 residues. This CDR3 is CASSAGGHGANVLTF. CDR3 nucleotides: TGTGCCAGCAGCGCCGGGGGACACGGGGCCAACGTCCTGACTTTC.

The CDR3 loop reads CAISPGQNEQFF. In DNA, the CDR3 is TGTGCCATCAGCCCTGGCCAGAATGAGCAGTTCTTC. The rearrangement links TRBV10-3 to TRBJ2-1; D unclear. Trimming took off 6 bases at V and 7 bases at J, with 10 bases between the two ends. Germline V CDR1 and CDR2: ENHRY, SYGVKD. This CDR3 is 12 amino acids long.

V and J are TRBV4-2 and TRBJ1-3; 8 bases fit TRBD1. Germline V CDR1 and CDR2: LGHNA, YNFKEQ. This CDR3 region has 16 residues. V dropped 1 base and J dropped 3; count of bases not matched to a gene: 5. The CDR3 sequence is CASSQGRTGIGNTIYF. The CDR3, as DNA: TGTGCCAGCAGCCAAGGCCGGACAGGGATTGGAAACACCATATATTTT.

This chain links TRBV30 with TRBJ2-2; the match to TRBD2 covers 14 bases. The CDR3 has 18 amino acids. After removal of 4 bases from V and 0 bases from J, the junction contained 7 bases not matched to a gene. Germline values: CDR1 GTSNPN, CDR2 SVGIG (reference sequence). The CDR3 loop reads CAWTRGLAGGTNTGELFF. The DNA of the CDR3 is TGTGCCTGGACCCGCGGACTAGCGGGGGGCACGAACACCGGGGAGCTGTTTTTT. Based on the CDR3 plus reference TRBV30 and TRBJ2-2, the full variable domain is SQTIHQWPATLVQPVGSPLSLECTVEGTSNPNLYWYRQAAGRGLQLLFYSVGIGQISSEVPQNLSASRPQDRQFILSSKKLLLSDSGFYLCAWTRGLAGGTNTGELFFGEGSRLTVL.

The V gene is TRBV6-5, the J gene TRBJ2-7; D may be TRBD1 (5 bases). The germline CDR1 and CDR2 sequences are MNHEY and SVGAGI. The V end was cut by 7 bases, the J end by 7 bases, with 20 bases between. The CDR3 contains 14 residues. For the CDR3, the DNA is TGTGCCAGCACTGGGGCGTCGACCCCTCTTGAGCAGTACTTC. Its translation is CASTGASTPLEQYF.

In regard to this clone: Other DNA sequences of this sample code for an identical CDR3. The V call is TRBV2, the J call TRBJ1-5; D unclear. CDR1 is SNHLY and CDR2 is FYNNEI in the germline V gene. V lost 4 bases and J lost 4, with 8 bases in between. This CDR3 region has 13 residues. In DNA, the CDR3 is TGTGCCAGCAGTGTGGAAGGGAATCAGCCCCAGCATTTT. Protein product: CASSVEGNQPQHF.

The V and J genes are TRBV4-1 and TRBJ1-3, with 8 bases matching TRBD1. The ends lost 1 base at V and 0 bases at J; junction bases unmatched: 8. Per the germline V gene, CDR1 is MGHRA and CDR2 is YSYEKL. There are 18 residues in the CDR3. The CDR3 coding sequence is TGCGCCAGCAGCCAAGGAGAAGGACAGGGTTTCTCTGGAAACACCATATATTTT. The encoded protein is CASSQGEGQGFSGNTIYF.

V gene TRBV10-2 combines with J gene TRBJ2-2; TRBD1 agrees at 9 bases. V was clipped by 3 bases and J by 5 bases; unmatched bases: 7. Germline V gives CDR1 WSHSY, CDR2 SAAADI. The CDR3 is 16 residues long. The chain's CDR3 is CASSDPGQGRTGELFF. CDR3 DNA sequence: TGCGCCAGCAGTGATCCGGGACAGGGAAGAACCGGGGAGCTGTTTTTT.

The V gene is TRBV2, the J gene TRBJ2-4; D remains ambiguous. CDR3 length: 15 residues. Germline CDR1 is SNHLY and CDR2 is FYNNEI. The V end was cut by 1 base, the J end by 8 bases, with 15 bases between. The CDR3 DNA sequence: TGTGCCAGCAGTGAAGAGGTCGCCCGGTGGGACATTCAGTACTTC. Translating gives CASSEEVARWDIQYF.

The chain couples TRBV5-5 to TRBJ2-3, with 7 bases matching TRBD1. CDR1 and CDR2 from the germline V gene are SGHKS and YYEKEE (reference sequence). The CDR3 spans 14 residues. V trimming: 1 base; J trimming: 6 bases; junction bases outside the gene matches: 5. CDR3 sequence reads: CASSLSQGVDTQYF. CDR3 bases: TGTGCCAGCAGCTTGTCCCAGGGGGTGGATACGCAGTATTTT.

This chain uses TRBV19 with TRBJ1-5, with D maybe TRBD1 (6 bases). Trimming took off 3 bases at V and 9 bases at J, with 21 bases between the two ends. The germline CDR1 and CDR2 sequences are LNHDA and SQIVND (reference sequence). The CDR3 sequence is 16 residues long. DNA for the CDR3: TGTGCCAGTAGTATGGGGGCAGGAGGACTTCATGGGCCCCAGCATTTT. It is translated as CASSMGAGGLHGPQHF.

The genes are TRBV27 and TRBJ1-5; the D gene is possibly TRBD1 (5 bases). This CDR3 is built from 15 residues. The germline V gene has CDR1 MNHEY and CDR2 SMNVEV (reference sequence). Deletions cut 0 bases from V and 4 bases from J, with 10 bases between. As DNA, the CDR3 is TGTGCCAGCAGTTTATCCAGACAGCATAATCAGCCCCAGCATTTT. Translation gives CASSLSRQHNQPQHF.

The genes are TRBV12-5 and TRBJ1-6; 7 bases are a match to TRBD1. Trimming removed 5 bases from V and 7 bases from J; junction bases left unmatched: 11. Germline V lookup: CDR1 LGHNT, CDR2 FRNRAP. CDR3 size: 16 residues. CDR3 bases: TGTGCTAGTGGTCTCTCCGGGACAGACGTCAATTCACCCCTCCACTTT. It is translated as CASGLSGTDVNSPLHF.

This clone occurred a few times. This chain connects TRBV18 to TRBJ1-1, with 8 bases matching TRBD1. Germline V gene data show CDR1 as KGHSH and CDR2 as LQKENI. This CDR3 comprises 14 residues. Trimming removed 3 bases from V and 4 bases from J; junction bases left unmatched: 4. CDR3 residues: CASSPTGGGTEAFF. The CDR3 DNA follows: TGTGCCAGCTCACCCACAGGGGGGGGCACTGAAGCTTTCTTT.

The CDR3 region is CASSREPGAEQFF. CDR3 coding DNA: TGTGCCAGCAGCCGCGAACCCGGCGCTGAGCAGTTCTTC. The chain links TRBV12-3 or TRBV12-4 to TRBJ2-1; no clear D gene. The CDR3 runs to 13 residues. Between the trimmed V and J ends, which lost 6 bases and 9 bases, there was a span of 15 bases.

This clone was observed once. The chain employs TRBV5-1 and TRBJ1-2, with no clear D. The CDR3 has 11 residues. The V gene's germline CDR1 is SGHRS and CDR2 YFSETQ. V lost 2 bases and J 6 bases, leaving 5 bases between the germline ends. The CDR3: CASSFGDGYTF. The CDR3 DNA reads as TGCGCCAGCAGCTTTGGGGATGGCTACACCTTC.

The V gene is TRBV7-3, the J gene TRBJ2-5; possibly TRBD2 for D (6 bases). The CDR3 consists of 14 residues. Germline V gene data show CDR1 as SGHTA and CDR2 as FQGTGA. V was shortened by 4 bases and J by 4 bases, with 13 bases between the two germline ends. The CDR3 loop reads CASSYNRDSETQYF. CDR3 coding DNA: TGTGCCAGCAGCTACAACCGGGACTCAGAGACCCAGTACTTC.

This clone was detected only once. V and J are TRBV7-9 and TRBJ1-5; D remains unclear. CDR1 and CDR2 from the germline V gene are SEHNR and FQNEAQ (reference sequence). This CDR3 region has 14 residues. The V end lost 5 bases, the J end lost 1 base, and 9 bases lay between the germline ends. The CDR3 DNA sequence: TGTGCCAGCAGCCCAGCGGGCAGCAATCAGCCCCAGCATTTT. Amino acids: CASSPAGSNQPQHF.

The chain recombines TRBV2 with TRBJ2-5, with D possibly TRBD2 on 7 matching bases. Deletions cut 5 bases from V and 4 bases from J, with 14 bases between. The length of the CDR3 is 14 residues. CDR1 is SNHLY, CDR2 FYNNEI, per germline. The CDR3 nucleotides are TGTGCCAGCAGTTGGGGGGGGGCAGTAGAGACCCAGTACTTC. The encoded protein is CASSWGGAVETQYF. The whole variable domain, filled in from reference TRBV2 and TRBJ2-5, reads EPEVTQTPSHQVTQMGQEVILRCVPISNHLYFYWYRQILGQKVEFLVSFYNNEISEKSEIFDDQFSVERPDGSNFTLKIRSTKLEDSAMYFCASSWGGAVETQYFGPGTRLLVL.

Only one count was recorded for this clone. This chain links TRBV4-1 with TRBJ1-1, with D possibly TRBD1 on 5 matching bases. The CDR3 has 17 amino acids. Trimming stripped 0 bases from V and 0 bases from J, with 14 bases between. Germline CDR1 is MGHRA and CDR2 is YSYEKL. Here the CDR3 reads CASSQDEKGAMNTEAFF. The CDR3, as DNA: TGCGCCAGCAGCCAAGATGAAAAAGGGGCCATGAACACTGAAGCTTTCTTT.